The sequence of this T cell receptor (beta chain) was determined in a study of blood T cell repertoires in COVID-19. Study context: From T cells, B-cell-depleted T cells, or PBMCs came the material, which was cDNA or gDNA.

In the source study's methods: Amplified reference gene primers provided the basis for estimating nucleated cell counts. Clones were read by immunoSEQ multiplex PCR, and TCRdb kept only the in-frame ones, dropping some. The DNA gave D and trimming, while V, J and clone size come from that table. This table holds 60,000 to 85,000 clones, more than 75% found once. The CDR3 sequence is 15 residues long. With V trimmed by 1 base and J by 5 bases, 7 bases remained unmatched. CDR1 is SGDLS and CDR2 is YYNGEE in the germline V gene. Source material: peripheral blood. The TCR sequence derives from a human donor in a cohort sampled during active COVID-19. This rearrangement joins TRBV9 to TRBJ2-3; TRBD2 matches 7 bases. CDR3 amino acids: CASSVLAAFGDTQYF. DNA of the CDR3: TGTGCCAGCAGCGTACTAGCGGCCTTTGGAGATACGCAGTATTTT.